Here is one T cell receptor (beta chain) with its context. The source of the sample is a study of cytomegalovirus exposure and HLA in healthy donors. From germline, CDR1 is MNHEY and CDR2 SMNVEV (reference sequence). The CDR3 consists of 15 residues. V was shortened by 1 base and J by 5 bases, with 13 bases between the two germline ends. PCR employed 60 Vbeta and 13 Jbeta primers. Produced via immunoSEQ multiplex PCR; TCRdb's table is partial and in-frame only. The sample lists 150,000 to 200,000 clones; around four fifths were seen once. Sequencing was carried out using PBMCs. This clonotype was sampled from a man aged 18 to 29 in good health and CMV-seropositive. V usage is TRBV27 and J usage is TRBJ2-3; D unresolved. The CDR3 sequence: CASSLLTQTRDTQYF. CDR3 DNA: TGTGCCAGCAGTTTATTAACCCAAACAAGAGATACGCAGTATTTT.